The present T cell receptor beta chain was sequenced within a study of T cell responses to AZD1222 COVID-19 vaccine (TCRdb year 2021). Turning to the overall study: Because spike-specific TCR depth and breadth did not differ between the two schedules, AZD1222 recipients who got a second dose at roughly 4 weeks were pooled with those who got a second dose at roughly 12 weeks. Enrollment into the trials was organized by age into subgroups of 18-55, 56-69 and 70-plus years, and those subgroups contained around 150, 28 and 57 TCR-sequenced participants, respectively. TCR sequencing was performed for approximately 240 trial participants, of whom about 200 were given two doses of AZD1222 and around 25 were given two doses of MenACWY control vaccine. Findings and caveats that apply to the study as a whole: After two AZD1222 doses, both the breadth and the depth of spike-specific TCRs were significantly higher than at day 0 and than in MenACWY recipients. The vaccine-associated CD4 TCRs covered the entire spike protein, and the dominant responses fell in regions 160-218 and 743-854. No day 14 peak-response samples were available, so repertoires were characterized only after the peak T cell response. Conclusions about previously exposed vaccinees were limited because only six or seven AZD1222 recipients were SARS-CoV-2 seropositive at baseline. In the small 56-69-year group, the increase in depth fell short of significance, most likely because of low power. Reportedly, almost half of the unique spike-specific TCRs recognized epitopes lying outside the regions that are mutated in the B.1.351 and B.1.1.7 variants. Participants were mostly white British, with more females than males. The authors suggested clonal diversity may have been underestimated.

Comment on this clone: No antigen is known for it. No base qualities exist here, and no much larger clone lies one base off it.

The CDR3 regions of human TCRbeta chains were subjected to immunosequencing. The study's processing was this. Repertoire TCRs were matched against a reference library of SARS-CoV-2-specific TCRs generated with the MIRA antigen-specificity platform. Breadth was defined as the fraction of unique TCRs that were SARS-CoV-2-associated. Depth was defined as the fraction of total T cells that were SARS-CoV-2-associated. Using the MIRA data, each spike-specific TCR was mapped to the spike region that the TCR reacts to and placed in a CD4 or CD8 class. Log10-transformed breadth and depth values were compared by one-way ANOVA with Sidak's multiple comparisons tests. TCRdb holds this immuneACCESS table with in-frame rearrangements only. Some clones are missing; in checked studies, unresolved V genes explain under half, and the rest has no known cause. V, J and clone size were drawn from that table, and D and trimming were deduced from the DNA. This sample comprises roughly 120,000 clones, around 88% of them detected only once. Clones ranked in the top ten supply less than 6% of the sample.

Explained via the paper, the time point label denotes: baseline before first vaccination. Vaccinee samples were obtained from the UK trials COV001 and COV002, which included a single-blind randomized controlled phase 2/3 trial of AZD1222 (ChAdOx1 nCoV-19) in healthy adults. Trial participant PBMC samples were collected at day 0 and day 28 after the second dose for TCRbeta chain sequencing. The receptor was derived from an adult in good health. This specimen consisted of peripheral blood, obtained on day 0 of AZD1222 vaccination.

The sequence in DNA is TGTGCCAGCAGCGAACAGGGACGCGGGGAGCAGTACTTC. It translates as CASSEQGRGEQYF. Rearrangement joined TRBV7-3 to TRBJ2-7; the D gene is perhaps TRBD1, from 6 matching bases. The CDR3 spans 13 residues, from the cysteine through the phenylalanine. CDR3 DNA only is kept here, 39 bases in frame from base 1. The germline V gene encodes CDR1 SGHTA and CDR2 FQGTGA. V is cut by 5 bases and J by 7 bases, and the space between the germline ends is 15 bases.